The rows below give T cell receptor beta chains drawn from one sample of a study of shared clonotypes between healthy human individuals. Sequencing used immunoSEQ multiplex PCR; TCRdb keeps in-frame clones, though not all of them. The table includes more than 1 million clones, around 78% detected once. The sequenced material came from memory CD4+ T cells from PBMCs. The source of these receptors is a man aged 18 to 29 in good health. Some clones in this sample may be carry-over from other donors' samples. Both conserved end residues are trimmed from each CDR3. Size tells how often a clone was seen (once, few, many) or the class of an expanded clone, and some rows leave it out.

v_gene	abundance	CDR3aa
TRBV30	-	AWRTLGPDEQF
TRBV19	-	ASSPLRGSGEKLF
TRBV30	-	AWTRGLVRGYT
TRBV5-1	-	ASSVSVFGNTEAF
TRBV15	-	ATAKGRLAAYNEQF
TRBV19	-	ASSAQGRRDTGELF
TRBV5-4	few	ASSQMGQVDEKLF
TRBV6-1	few	ASNSEGRGHY
TRBV29-1	-	SVESGRGETQY
TRBV9	-	ASSASGRGGEQF
TRBV7-2	-	ASSLDRGIYNEQF
TRBV7-8	-	ASSLASGRPDTQY
TRBV7-9	-	ASGQVGEGLDEQF
TRBV18	-	ASRSPEGVRDTQY
TRBV28	-	ASSQGALDRKNTEAF
TRBV30	many	AYPDRAAYSNQPQH
TRBV15	-	ATSRDGRSGAGLLGGYT
TRBV28	once	ASKGGAFDYT
TRBV5-1	-	ASSLETGTQETQY
TRBV27	-	ASSLSGVAF
TRBV10-1	few	ASSPDGYT
TRBV29-1	-	SVEPSGNYNEQF
TRBV5-1	-	ASSVDPMGINEQF
TRBV7-9	-	ASSLGAGGDYGYT
TRBV6-5	-	ATTSGRNEQF
TRBV5-1	-	ASSLQRPFYNEQF
TRBV28	-	ASSFWGRSTGANVLT
TRBV7-3	-	ASSPGAD
TRBV18	-	ASSPITGNTGELF
TRBV5-1	-	ASSADSNSNQPQH
TRBV7-4	-	ASSYGPSYEQY
TRBV4-1	few	ASSQVRGGGKF
TRBV5-8	-	ASSLDRVYHEQF
TRBV5-1	once	ASSFNGLAGAGELF
TRBV7-3	-	ASSNGQSTDTQY
TRBV7-2	once	ASSREAGVRETQY
TRBV5-1	-	ASSLLAVQSGEQY